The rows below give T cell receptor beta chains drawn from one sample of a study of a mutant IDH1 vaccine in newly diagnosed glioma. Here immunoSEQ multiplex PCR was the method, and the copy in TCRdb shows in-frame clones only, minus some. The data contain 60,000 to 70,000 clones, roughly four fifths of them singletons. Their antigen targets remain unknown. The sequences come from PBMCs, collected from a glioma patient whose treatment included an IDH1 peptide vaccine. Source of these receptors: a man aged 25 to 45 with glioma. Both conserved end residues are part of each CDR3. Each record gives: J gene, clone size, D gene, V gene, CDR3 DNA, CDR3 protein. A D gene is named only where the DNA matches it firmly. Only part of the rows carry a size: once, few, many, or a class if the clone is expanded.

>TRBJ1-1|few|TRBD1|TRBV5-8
TGTGCCAGCAGCTTCCAGGGGGGGCCTGGTGTCACTGAAGCTTTCTTT
CASSFQGGPGVTEAFF
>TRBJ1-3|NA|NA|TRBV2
TGTGCCAGCACCCCCAGGGAAGCTGGAAACACCATATATTTT
CASTPREAGNTIYF
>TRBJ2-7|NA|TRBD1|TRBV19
TGTGCCAGTATCAGCCCAGCCGCCGGGACAGGGGGCGACGAGCAGTACTTC
CASISPAAGTGGDEQYF
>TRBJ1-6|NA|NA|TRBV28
TGTGCCAGCAAGCAATATAATTCACCCCTCCACTTT
CASKQYNSPLHF
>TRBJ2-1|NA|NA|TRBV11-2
TGTGCCAGCAGCTTAGGTACCAATGAGCAGTTCTTC
CASSLGTNEQFF
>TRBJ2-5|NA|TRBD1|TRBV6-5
TGTGCCAGCAGTTGGGACAGCCAAGAGACCCAGTACTTC
CASSWDSQETQYF
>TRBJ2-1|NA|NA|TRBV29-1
TGCAGCGCCCGTGAAACCGCGCGAAGTGAGCAGTTCTTC
CSARETARSEQFF
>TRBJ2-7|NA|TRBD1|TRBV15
TGTGCCACCAGCAGCCCCGACAGGGGGGGACGCTACGAGCAGTACTTC
CATSSPDRGGRYEQYF
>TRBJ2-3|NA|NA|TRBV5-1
TGCGCCAGCAGGCGGAACCCTAGCACAGATACGCAGTATTTT
CASRRNPSTDTQYF
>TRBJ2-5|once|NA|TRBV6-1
TGTGCCAGCAGCTATTGGAGGGACAACCAAGAGACCCAGTACTTC
CASSYWRDNQETQYF
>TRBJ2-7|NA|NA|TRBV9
TGTGCCAGCAGTAGGGGCAGCTCCTACGAGCAGTACTTC
CASSRGSSYEQYF
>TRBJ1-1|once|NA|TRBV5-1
TGCGCCAGCAGCTTGCCGGGAAGGAGCACTGAAGCTTTCTTT
CASSLPGRSTEAFF
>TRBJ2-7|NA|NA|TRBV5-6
TGTGCCAGCAGCTTGTTCTCCGGCGGGTTCTACGAGCAGTACTTC
CASSLFSGGFYEQYF
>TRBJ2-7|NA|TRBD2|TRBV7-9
TGTGCCAGCAGCTCCAAGACTAGCGGGGCCGGGGGGGAGCAGTACTTC
CASSSKTSGAGGEQYF
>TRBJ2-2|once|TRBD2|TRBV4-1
TGCGCCAGCAGCCCGCGACTAGCTTTCGTCAACACCGGGGAGCTGTTTTTT
CASSPRLAFVNTGELFF
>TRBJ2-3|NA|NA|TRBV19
TGTGCCAGTAGTGTGGGCAGCACAGATACGCAGTATTTT
CASSVGSTDTQYF
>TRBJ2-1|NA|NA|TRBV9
TGTGCCAGCAGCGCTAGTACCCCCAATGAGCAGTTCTTC
CASSASTPNEQFF
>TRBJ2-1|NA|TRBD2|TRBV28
TGTGCCAGCAGTCTCCAACTAGCGGGGGCTAACAATGAGCAGTTCTTC
CASSLQLAGANNEQFF
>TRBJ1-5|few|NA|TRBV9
TGTGCCAGCAGCGTAGGGAGAAGCAATCAGCCCCAGCATTTT
CASSVGRSNQPQHF
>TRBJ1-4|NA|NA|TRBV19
TGTGCCAGTAGTATAGGCGGGGGCGGTACTCAAAAACTGTTTTTT
CASSIGGGGTQKLFF
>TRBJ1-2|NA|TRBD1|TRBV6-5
TGTGCCAGCAGCGACAGGGGTTGGGGCTACACCTTC
CASSDRGWGYTF
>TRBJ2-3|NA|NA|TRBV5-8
TGTGCCAGCAGCTTGGGCGGACTTTACACAGATACGCAGTATTTT
CASSLGGLYTDTQYF
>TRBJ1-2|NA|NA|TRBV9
TGTGCCAGCAGCCCTACGTCTCCAAGTCCCTATGGCTACACCTTC
CASSPTSPSPYGYTF
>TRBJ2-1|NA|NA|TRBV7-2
TGTGCCAGCAGCTTTCAGGTAGGCAATGAGCAGTTCTTC
CASSFQVGNEQFF
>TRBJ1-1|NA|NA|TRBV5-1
TGCGCCAGCAGCCGTAACGCGGGCTACACTGAAGCTTTCTTT
CASSRNAGYTEAFF
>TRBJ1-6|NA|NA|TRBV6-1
TGTGCCACTGCGGACACTGCAAATTCACCCCTCCACTTT
CATADTANSPLHF
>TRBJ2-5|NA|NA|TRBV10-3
TGTGCCATCAGTGAGTCAGGACAGAAAGAGACCCAGTACTTC
CAISESGQKETQYF
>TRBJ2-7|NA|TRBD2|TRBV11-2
TGTGCCAGCAGCTTTTTTCGACTGCGGGGGTCTACCTACGAGCAGTACTTC
CASSFFRLRGSTYEQYF
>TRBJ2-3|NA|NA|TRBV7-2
TGTGCCAGCAGCACCTACACAGATACGCAGTATTTT
CASSTYTDTQYF
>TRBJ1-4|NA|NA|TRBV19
TGTGCCAGTAGTATCAGCTTGGGAGAAAAACTGTTTTTT
CASSISLGEKLFF
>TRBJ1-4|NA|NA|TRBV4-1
TGCGCCAGCAGCCCCGGGACAAATCATGAAAAACTGTTTTTT
CASSPGTNHEKLFF
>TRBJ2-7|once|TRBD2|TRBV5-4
TGTGCCAGCAGCTTAGCGGGGGGGAGCTCCTACGAGCAGTACTTC
CASSLAGGSSYEQYF
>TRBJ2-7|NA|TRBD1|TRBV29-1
TGCAGCGTTGAAGATCCAACAGGGGGAGGTTACGAGCAGTACTTC
CSVEDPTGGGYEQYF
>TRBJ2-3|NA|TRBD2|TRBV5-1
TGCGCCAGCAGCTTGGCAGGTGCGGGGGGCACAGATACGCAGTATTTT
CASSLAGAGGTDTQYF
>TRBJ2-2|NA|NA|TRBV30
TGTGCCTGGAGGAGGGTGGTCGGGGAGCTGTTTTTT
CAWRRVVGELFF
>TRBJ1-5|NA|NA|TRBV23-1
TGCGCCAGCAGTCAACTAACCCGGGCTAATAGCAATCAGCCCCAGCATTTT
CASSQLTRANSNQPQHF
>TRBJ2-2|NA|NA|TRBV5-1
TGCGCCAGCAGCTTACAGGCGTTAGGAGGGACCGGGGAGCTGTTTTTT
CASSLQALGGTGELFF
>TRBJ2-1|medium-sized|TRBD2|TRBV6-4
TGTGCCAGCAGTGACTCCGGGGGTAGCGGGCACAATGAGCAGTTCTTC
CASSDSGGSGHNEQFF
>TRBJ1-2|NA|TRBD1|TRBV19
TGTGCCAGTAGTCTCACCCTCCAGACAGGGGGCCATGGCTACACCTTC
CASSLTLQTGGHGYTF
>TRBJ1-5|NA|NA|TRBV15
TGTGCCACCAGCAGTCGGACGGGCAATCAGCCCCAGCATTTT
CATSSRTGNQPQHF
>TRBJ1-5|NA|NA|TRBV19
TGTGCCAGTTCCCGGGACGTTTGGCGCAATCAGCCCCAGCATTTT
CASSRDVWRNQPQHF
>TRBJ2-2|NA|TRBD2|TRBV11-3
TGTGCCAGCAGCGAAGCCCTAGCGGGGGGGCTGGGAACCGGGGAGCTGTTTTTT
CASSEALAGGLGTGELFF
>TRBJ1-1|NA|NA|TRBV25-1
TGTGCCAGCAGTGAGCGACAGGTCTCGAACACTGAAGCTTTCTTT
CASSERQVSNTEAFF
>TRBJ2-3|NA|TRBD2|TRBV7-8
TGTGCCAGCAGCTTAACAACTAGCGGGGGTCCGTATTTT
CASSLTTSGGPYF
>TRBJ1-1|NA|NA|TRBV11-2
TGTGCCAGCAGCTTAGGGGTCGGATCGAGGGGAATGGGGAATGAAGCTTTCTTT
CASSLGVGSRGMGNEAFF
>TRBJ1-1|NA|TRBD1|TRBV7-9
TGTGCCAGCAGCCAAGGGGGCAACACTGAAGCTTTCTTT
CASSQGGNTEAFF
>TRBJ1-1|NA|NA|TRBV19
TGTGCCAGTAGTATAGACCCATGGCTGGCTTTCTTT
CASSIDPWLAFF
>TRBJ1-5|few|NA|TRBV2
TGTGCCAGCAACCAACAGGGACCTATACAGCCCCAGCATTTT
CASNQQGPIQPQHF
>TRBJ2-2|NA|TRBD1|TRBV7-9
TGTGCCAGCAGCTTATGGGACAGGAACACCGGGGAGCTGTTTTTT
CASSLWDRNTGELFF
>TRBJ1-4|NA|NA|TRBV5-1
TGCGCCAGCAGCCGGGGGTGGACTAATGAAAAACTGTTTTTT
CASSRGWTNEKLFF
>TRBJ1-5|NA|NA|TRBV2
TGTGCCAGCAGGCCGGGACAAAGAGGGGGTAGCAATCAGCCCCAGCATTTT
CASRPGQRGGSNQPQHF